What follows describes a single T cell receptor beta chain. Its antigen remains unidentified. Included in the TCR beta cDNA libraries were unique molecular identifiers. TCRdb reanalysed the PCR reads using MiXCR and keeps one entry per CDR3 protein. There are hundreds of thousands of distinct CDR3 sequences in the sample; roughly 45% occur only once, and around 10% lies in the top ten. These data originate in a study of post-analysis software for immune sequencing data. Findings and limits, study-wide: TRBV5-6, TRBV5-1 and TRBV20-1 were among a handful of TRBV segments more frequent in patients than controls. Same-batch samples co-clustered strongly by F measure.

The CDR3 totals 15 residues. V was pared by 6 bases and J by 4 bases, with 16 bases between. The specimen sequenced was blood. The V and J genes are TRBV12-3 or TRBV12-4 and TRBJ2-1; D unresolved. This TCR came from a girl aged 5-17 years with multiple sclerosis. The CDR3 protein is CASSPDLGFYNEQFF. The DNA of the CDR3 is TGTGCCAGCAGCCCCGACTTGGGATTTTACAATGAGCAGTTCTTC.